This TCR beta chain is from a study of shared T cell receptors in the human thymus. The ends were cut back, 4 bases at V and 2 bases at J, with 24 bases in the middle. This CDR3 is 18 amino acids long. The germline V gene encodes CDR1 SGHDT and CDR2 YYEEEE. Clones were read by immunoSEQ multiplex PCR, and TCRdb kept only the in-frame ones, dropping some. Of about 660,000 clones detected, about 90% appear once; the ten largest clones hold just under 0.0095%. These data were likewise used in another study, on human thymus T cells. That paper states: Corrective heart surgery yielded resections, and these provided the thymus tissue. An apparent bias in V and J gene usage was seen in thymic and blood repertoires.

This chain connects TRBV5-6 to TRBJ2-5; maybe TRBD2 (5 bases). This receptor was taken from a boy younger than two with a congenital heart defect. Sequencing input: thymocytes. The CDR3 bases are TGTGCCAGCAGCCCCTACTTGGTCGGGGATATGAGGCAAGAGACCCAGTACTTC. Its protein is CASSPYLVGDMRQETQYF.